A selection of T cell receptor beta chains follows, all from one sample in a study of blood T cell repertoires in COVID-19. The data were produced by immunoSEQ multiplex PCR, yet TCRdb's version contains in-frame clones alone and is incomplete. The sample holds 70,000 to 85,000 clones, approximately 78% seen once. Sequencing was done on a sample of peripheral blood. Receptors were obtained from an elderly woman with acute or convalescent COVID-19. Both conserved end residues are part of each CDR3. The order of the fields is V gene, D gene, J gene, clone size, CDR3 protein, CDR3 DNA. The D gene is left open where the match is weak. Size is stated for part of the rows, as once, few or many counts, or as a class when the clone is expanded.

>TRBV19|TRBD2|TRBJ2-2|NA
CASSLGLAGPNTGELFF
TGTGCCAGTAGTCTCGGGCTAGCGGGGCCGAACACCGGGGAGCTGTTTTTT
>TRBV3-1/TRBV3-2|NA|TRBJ1-1|many
CASILRARAEAFF
TGTGCCAGCATCCTGAGGGCGAGGGCTGAAGCTTTCTTT
>TRBV9|TRBD1|TRBJ1-3|NA
CASSASTGGRNTIYF
TGTGCCAGCAGCGCTTCGACAGGGGGCAGGAACACCATATATTTT
>TRBV6-4|TRBD2|TRBJ2-2|NA
CASSDSYGGTGELFF
TGTGCCAGCAGTGACTCCTACGGGGGGACCGGGGAGCTGTTTTTT
>TRBV24-1|TRBD2|TRBJ2-7|once
CATQGEGTSGYEQYF
TGTGCCACCCAAGGAGAGGGGACTAGTGGCTACGAGCAGTACTTC
>TRBV6-6|NA|TRBJ1-1|NA
CASSYSGTNKYEAFF
TGTGCCAGCAGTTACTCTGGGACAAATAAATATGAAGCTTTCTTT
>TRBV6-1|TRBD2|TRBJ2-3|NA
CASSATSGGGSTDTQYF
TGTGCCAGCAGTGCTACTAGCGGGGGGGGTAGCACAGATACGCAGTATTTT
>TRBV9|TRBD2|TRBJ2-1|NA
CASSVGSDLAGYSNEQFF
TGTGCCAGCAGCGTAGGGTCCGATCTAGCGGGGTACTCCAATGAGCAGTTCTTC
>TRBV20-1|NA|TRBJ1-5|NA
CSASVGGYQPQHF
TGCAGTGCCAGTGTTGGGGGGTATCAGCCCCAGCATTTT
>TRBV9|NA|TRBJ2-1|few
CASSPRLEGGFYNEQFF
TGTGCCAGCAGCCCCCGGTTGGAGGGGGGGTTCTACAATGAGCAGTTCTTC
>TRBV7-2|TRBD2|TRBJ2-2|NA
CASSPNSGGVTGELFF
TGTGCCAGCAGCCCAAATAGCGGGGGCGTCACCGGGGAGCTGTTTTTT
>TRBV4-2|NA|TRBJ2-7|NA
CASSQVEVATYEQYF
TGTGCCAGCAGCCAAGTAGAGGTCGCAACGTACGAGCAGTACTTC
>TRBV19|NA|TRBJ1-1|NA
CASTHQGRITEAFF
TGTGCCAGTACTCACCAGGGGCGTATCACTGAAGCTTTCTTT
>TRBV25-1|NA|TRBJ2-7|NA
CASSGSGGPSYEQYF
TGTGCCAGCAGTGGGTCGGGCGGGCCCTCCTACGAGCAGTACTTC
>TRBV30|TRBD2|TRBJ2-3|NA
CAWSVHSSGGGDTQYF
TGTGCCTGGAGTGTCCATTCTAGCGGGGGAGGAGATACGCAGTATTTT
>TRBV7-2|TRBD1|TRBJ2-2|NA
CASSQTGADTGELFF
TGTGCCAGCAGCCAGACAGGGGCGGACACCGGGGAGCTGTTTTTT
>TRBV7-9|NA|TRBJ2-7|NA
CASSLDGGEQYF
TGTGCCAGCAGCTTAGACGGGGGTGAGCAGTACTTC
>TRBV2|NA|TRBJ1-1|few
CASVRQNRATEAFF
TGTGCCAGCGTAAGACAGAATAGAGCCACTGAAGCTTTCTTT
>TRBV7-8|NA|TRBJ1-1|NA
CASSLLIGVNTEAFF
TGTGCCAGCAGCTTATTAATAGGGGTGAACACTGAAGCTTTCTTT
>TRBV4-3|TRBD1|TRBJ1-6|NA
CASSQETGGDSPLHF
TGCGCCAGCAGCCAAGAAACAGGGGGCGATTCACCCCTCCACTTT
>TRBV29-1|TRBD2|TRBJ2-5|few
CSVPRAAGAQETQYF
TGCAGCGTCCCCCGGGCAGCGGGGGCTCAAGAGACCCAGTACTTC
>TRBV5-1|TRBD1|TRBJ2-3|NA
CASSLGQAGADTQYF
TGCGCCAGCAGCCTCGGACAGGCTGGGGCAGATACGCAGTATTTT
>TRBV10-3|TRBD1|TRBJ1-5|NA
CAISPQGASNQPQHF
TGTGCCATCAGCCCACAGGGGGCAAGCAATCAGCCCCAGCATTTT
>TRBV7-9|NA|TRBJ1-4|NA
CASSRRDPSGAHNEKLFF
TGTGCCAGCAGTCGTCGGGACCCTAGCGGGGCGCATAATGAAAAACTGTTTTTT
>TRBV9|NA|TRBJ1-2|medium-sized
CASSVEATGLRGGYTF
TGTGCCAGCAGCGTAGAAGCGACAGGTCTACGGGGTGGCTACACCTTC
>TRBV7-2|TRBD1|TRBJ1-2|few
CASSLAYRGNNYGYTF
TGTGCCAGCAGCTTAGCCTACAGGGGTAATAACTATGGCTACACCTTC
>TRBV28|NA|TRBJ2-6|NA
CASSLRSGANVLTF
TGTGCCAGCAGTTTACGCTCTGGGGCCAACGTCCTGACTTTC
>TRBV19|TRBD2|TRBJ2-2|NA
CASSFPTSGGAGNTGELFF
TGTGCCAGTAGTTTCCCGACTAGCGGGGGGGCCGGGAACACCGGGGAGCTGTTTTTT
>TRBV7-6|TRBD1|TRBJ1-3|NA
CASSLAGGDSGNTIYF
TGTGCCAGCAGCTTAGCAGGGGGCGACTCTGGAAACACCATATATTTT
>TRBV28|TRBD1|TRBJ1-2|NA
CASRGTGVANYGYTF
TGTGCCAGCAGGGGGACAGGGGTTGCTAACTATGGCTACACCTTC
>TRBV3-1/TRBV3-2|NA|TRBJ2-4|NA
CASSQEPGSVRYF
TGTGCCAGCAGCCAAGAGCCGGGTTCGGTGAGATACTTC
>TRBV7-9|NA|TRBJ2-7|NA
CASSPLSGEQYF
TGTGCCAGCAGCCCTTTGAGCGGCGAGCAGTACTTC
>TRBV20-1|NA|TRBJ2-3|NA
CSARTSITQYF
TGCAGTGCTAGAACTAGCATAACGCAGTATTTT
>TRBV4-1|TRBD1|TRBJ1-2|NA
CASSQVGGTGYGYTF
TGCGCCAGCAGCCAAGTAGGGGGCACTGGGTATGGCTACACCTTC
>TRBV4-1|TRBD2|TRBJ2-5|NA
CASSQDRLAGVTETQYF
TGCGCCAGCAGCCAAGATCGCCTAGCGGGGGTTACGGAGACCCAGTACTTC
>TRBV9|TRBD1|TRBJ2-7|once
CASSVEGQGDEQYF
TGTGCCAGCAGCGTAGAAGGACAGGGGGACGAGCAGTACTTC
>TRBV11-2|TRBD2|TRBJ2-2|NA
CASSSIGLAGPSRELFF
TGTGCCAGCAGCTCTATCGGACTAGCGGGCCCGAGCCGGGAGCTGTTTTTT
>TRBV7-3|TRBD1|TRBJ1-2|NA
CASSPGQGDYGYTF
TGTGCCAGCAGCCCCGGACAGGGTGACTATGGCTACACCTTC
>TRBV27|TRBD2|TRBJ2-2|NA
CASISGGATGELFF
TGTGCCAGCATTAGCGGGGGGGCAACCGGGGAGCTGTTTTTT
>TRBV30|NA|TRBJ2-7|NA
CAWSPGEGYEQYF
TGTGCCTGGAGTCCAGGGGAGGGGTACGAGCAGTACTTC
>TRBV12-5|TRBD2|TRBJ2-1|NA
CASGPSGATYNEQFF
TGTGCTAGTGGTCCCAGCGGGGCAACCTACAATGAGCAGTTCTTC
>TRBV6-6|NA|TRBJ1-2|once
CASSRSSGYTF
TGTGCCAGCAGCAGATCAAGTGGCTACACCTTC